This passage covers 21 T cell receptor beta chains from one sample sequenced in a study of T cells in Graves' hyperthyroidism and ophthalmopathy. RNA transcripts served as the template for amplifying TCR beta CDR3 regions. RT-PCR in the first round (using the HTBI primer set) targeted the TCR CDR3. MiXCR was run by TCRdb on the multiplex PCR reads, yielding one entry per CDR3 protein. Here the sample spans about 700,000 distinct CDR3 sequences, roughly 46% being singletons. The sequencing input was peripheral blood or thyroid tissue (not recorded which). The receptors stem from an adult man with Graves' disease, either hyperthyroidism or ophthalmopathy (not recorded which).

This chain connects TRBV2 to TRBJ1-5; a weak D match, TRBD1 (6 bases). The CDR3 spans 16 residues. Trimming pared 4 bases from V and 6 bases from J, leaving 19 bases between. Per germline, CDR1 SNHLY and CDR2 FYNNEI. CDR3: CASSAQMGGRRQPQHF. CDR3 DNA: TGTGCCAGCAGTGCCCAGATGGGGGGGCGCCGTCAGCCCCAGCATTTT. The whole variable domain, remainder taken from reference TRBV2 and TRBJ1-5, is EPEVTQTPSHQVTQMGQEVILRCVPISNHLYFYWYRQILGQKVEFLVSFYNNEISEKSEIFDDQFSVERPDGSNFTLKIRSTKLEDSAMYFCASSAQMGGRRQPQHFGDGTRLSIL.

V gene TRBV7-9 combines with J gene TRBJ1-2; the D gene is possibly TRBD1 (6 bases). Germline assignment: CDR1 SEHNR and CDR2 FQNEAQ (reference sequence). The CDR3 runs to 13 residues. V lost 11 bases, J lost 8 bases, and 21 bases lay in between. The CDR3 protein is CAWSVLGTRGYTF. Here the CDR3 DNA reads TGTGCCTGGAGTGTACTCGGGACACGGGGCTACACCTTC.

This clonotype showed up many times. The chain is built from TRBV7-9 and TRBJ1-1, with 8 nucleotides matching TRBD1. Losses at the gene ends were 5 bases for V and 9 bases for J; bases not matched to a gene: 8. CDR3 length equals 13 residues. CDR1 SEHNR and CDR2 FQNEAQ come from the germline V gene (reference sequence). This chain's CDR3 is CASSGTRGHQAFF. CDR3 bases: TGTGCCAGCAGCGGAACCAGGGGGCATCAAGCTTTCTTT.

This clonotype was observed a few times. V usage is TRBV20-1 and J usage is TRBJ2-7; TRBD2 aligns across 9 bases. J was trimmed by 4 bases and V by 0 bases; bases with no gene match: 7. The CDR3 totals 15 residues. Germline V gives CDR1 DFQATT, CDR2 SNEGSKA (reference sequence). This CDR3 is CSARDPAGGPYEQYF. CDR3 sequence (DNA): TGCAGTGCTAGAGATCCGGCGGGAGGGCCTTACGAGCAGTACTTC.

CDR3 DNA sequence: TGTGCCACCAGTGATCCCAGGGATGGCTACACCTTC. It translates to CATSDPRDGYTF. The V and J genes are TRBV24-1 and TRBJ1-2; perhaps TRBD1 as D (5 bases). Germline V gives CDR1 KGHDR, CDR2 SFDVKD. This CDR3 comprises 12 residues. The V end was cut by 3 bases, the J end by 6 bases, with 7 bases between.

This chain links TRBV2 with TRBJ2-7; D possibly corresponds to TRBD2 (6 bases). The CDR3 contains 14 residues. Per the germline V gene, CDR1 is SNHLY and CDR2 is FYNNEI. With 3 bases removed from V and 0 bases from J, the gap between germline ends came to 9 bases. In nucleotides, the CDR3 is TGTGCCAGCAGTGAGGGACTGATCTCCTACGAGCAGTACTTC. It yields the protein CASSEGLISYEQYF.

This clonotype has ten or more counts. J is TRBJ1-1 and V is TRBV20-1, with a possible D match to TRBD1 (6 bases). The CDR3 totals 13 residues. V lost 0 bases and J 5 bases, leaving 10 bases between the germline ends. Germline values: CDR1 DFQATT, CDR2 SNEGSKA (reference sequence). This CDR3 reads CSARDPRGTEAFF. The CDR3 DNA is TGCAGTGCTAGAGATCCCAGGGGAACTGAAGCTTTCTTT.

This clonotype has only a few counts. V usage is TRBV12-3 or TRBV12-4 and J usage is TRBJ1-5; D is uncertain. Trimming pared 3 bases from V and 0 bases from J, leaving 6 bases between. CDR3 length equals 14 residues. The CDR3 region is CASSFFHSNQPQHF. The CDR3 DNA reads TGTGCCAGCAGTTTTTTCCATAGCAATCAGCCCCAGCATTTT.

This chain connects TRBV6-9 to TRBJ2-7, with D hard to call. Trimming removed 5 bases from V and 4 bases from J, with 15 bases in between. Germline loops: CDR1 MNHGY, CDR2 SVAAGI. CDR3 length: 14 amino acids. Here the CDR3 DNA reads TGTGCCAGCAGTGAAGCTCGTCGGGCGTACGAGCAGTACTTC. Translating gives CASSEARRAYEQYF.

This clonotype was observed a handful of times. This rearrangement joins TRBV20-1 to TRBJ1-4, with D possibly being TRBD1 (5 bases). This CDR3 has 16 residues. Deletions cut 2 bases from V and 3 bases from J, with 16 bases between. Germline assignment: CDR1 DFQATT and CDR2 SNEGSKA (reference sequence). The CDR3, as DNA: TGCAGTGCTAGAATAGGGTTTCAGGGCGCTAATGAAAAACTGTTTTTT. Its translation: CSARIGFQGANEKLFF.

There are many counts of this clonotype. The CDR3 bases are TGTGCCAGTAGTATTGTGGGACAGGGGAGCTACGAGCAGTACTTC. It specifies CASSIVGQGSYEQYF. The chain joins TRBV19 to TRBJ2-7; 10 bases map to TRBD1. The CDR3 is 15 amino acids. The V and J ends lost 3 bases and 3 bases, in that order; junction bases with no gene match: 5. Per the germline V gene, CDR1 is LNHDA and CDR2 is SQIVND (reference sequence). The entire variable domain, with the rest obtained from reference TRBV19 and TRBJ2-7, is as follows: DGGITQSPKYLFRKEGQNVTLSCEQNLNHDAMYWYRQDPGQGLRLIYYSQIVNDFQKGDIAEGYSVSREKKESFPLTVTSAQKNPTAFYLCASSIVGQGSYEQYFGPGTRLTVT.

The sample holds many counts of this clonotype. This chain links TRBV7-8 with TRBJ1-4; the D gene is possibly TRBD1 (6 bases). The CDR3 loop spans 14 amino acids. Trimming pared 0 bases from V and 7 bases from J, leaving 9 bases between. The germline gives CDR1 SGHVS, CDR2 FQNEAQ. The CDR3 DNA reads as TGTGCCAGCAGCTTAGCGGGGGCGGGTGAAAAACTGTTTTTT. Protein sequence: CASSLAGAGEKLFF.

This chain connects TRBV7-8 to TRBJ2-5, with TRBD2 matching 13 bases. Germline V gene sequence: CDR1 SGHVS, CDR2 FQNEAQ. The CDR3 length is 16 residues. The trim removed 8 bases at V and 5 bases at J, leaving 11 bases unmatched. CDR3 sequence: CASSPPLGLAGETQYF. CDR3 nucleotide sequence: TGTGCCAGCTCACCACCGTTGGGACTAGCGGGGGAGACCCAGTACTTC.

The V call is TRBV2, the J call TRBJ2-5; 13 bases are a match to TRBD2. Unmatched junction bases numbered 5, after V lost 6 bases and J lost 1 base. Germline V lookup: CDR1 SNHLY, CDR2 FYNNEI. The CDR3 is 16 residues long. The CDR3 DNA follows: TGTGCCAGCAGCAGAACTAGCGGGGGGGCCCAAGAGACCCAGTACTTC. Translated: CASSRTSGGAQETQYF. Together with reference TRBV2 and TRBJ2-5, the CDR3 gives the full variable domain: EPEVTQTPSHQVTQMGQEVILRCVPISNHLYFYWYRQILGQKVEFLVSFYNNEISEKSEIFDDQFSVERPDGSNFTLKIRSTKLEDSAMYFCASSRTSGGAQETQYFGPGTRLLVL.

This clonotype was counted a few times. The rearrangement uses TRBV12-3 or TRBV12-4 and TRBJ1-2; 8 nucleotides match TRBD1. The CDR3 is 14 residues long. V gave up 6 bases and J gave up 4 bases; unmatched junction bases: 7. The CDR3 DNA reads TGTGCCAGCAGGAACGCCGGGACAGGCTATGGCTACACCTTC. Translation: CASRNAGTGYGYTF.

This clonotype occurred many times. CDR3 in DNA: TGTGCCACCAGTGATCAGAAGTTGGGGGCGGACGAGCAGTACTTC. Residues: CATSDQKLGADEQYF. The V call is TRBV24-1, the J call TRBJ2-7; D is perhaps TRBD1 (6 bases). The CDR3 loop spans 15 amino acids. Germline CDR1 KGHDR, CDR2 SFDVKD. V was shortened by 3 bases and J by 5 bases, with 16 bases between the two germline ends.

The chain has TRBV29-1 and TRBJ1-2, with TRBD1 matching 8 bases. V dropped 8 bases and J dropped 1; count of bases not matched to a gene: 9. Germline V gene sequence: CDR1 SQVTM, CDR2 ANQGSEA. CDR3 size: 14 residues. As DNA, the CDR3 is TGCAGCTCAGCCGGACAGGGCCTTAACTATGGCTACACCTTC. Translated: CSSAGQGLNYGYTF.

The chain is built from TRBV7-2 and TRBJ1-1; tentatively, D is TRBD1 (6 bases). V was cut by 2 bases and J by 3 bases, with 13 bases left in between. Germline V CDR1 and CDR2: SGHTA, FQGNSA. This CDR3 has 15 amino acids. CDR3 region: CASSLLWGQDTEAFF. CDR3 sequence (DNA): TGTGCCAGCAGCTTACTGTGGGGGCAGGACACTGAAGCTTTCTTT.

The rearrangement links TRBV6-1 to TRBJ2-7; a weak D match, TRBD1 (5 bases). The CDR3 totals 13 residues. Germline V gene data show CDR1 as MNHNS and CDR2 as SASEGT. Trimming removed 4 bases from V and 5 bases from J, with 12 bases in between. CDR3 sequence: CASSVSQGNEQYF. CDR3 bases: TGTGCCAGCAGTGTAAGCCAGGGTAACGAGCAGTACTTC.

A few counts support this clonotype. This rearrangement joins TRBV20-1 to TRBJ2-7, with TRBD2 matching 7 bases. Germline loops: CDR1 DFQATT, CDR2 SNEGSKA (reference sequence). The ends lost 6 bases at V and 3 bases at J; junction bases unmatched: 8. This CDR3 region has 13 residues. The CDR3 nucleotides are TGCAGTGCCCCCCGCGGGAGTGGCTACGAGCAGTACTTC. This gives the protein CSAPRGSGYEQYF.

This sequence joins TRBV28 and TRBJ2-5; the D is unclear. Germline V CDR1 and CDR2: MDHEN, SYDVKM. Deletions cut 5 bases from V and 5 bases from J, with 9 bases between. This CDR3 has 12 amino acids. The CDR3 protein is CASSVLLETQYF. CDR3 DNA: TGTGCCAGCAGTGTCCTACTTGAGACCCAGTACTTC.